This T cell receptor beta chain was identified in a study of blood T cell repertoires in COVID-19. On the study more broadly: Whether acute or convalescent, the COVID-19 samples came from the United States, Italy and Spain. The cDNA or gDNA used as material had been derived from T cells, B-cell-depleted T cells, or PBMCs.

Authors' processing steps: Amplification of reference gene primers was used by the study to estimate nucleated cell counts. Sequencing was performed with immunoSEQ multiplex PCR; in TCRdb, only in-frame clones are kept and a portion is missing. That table is the source of V, J and clone size, and D and trimming were worked out from the DNA. The sample lists roughly 53,000 clones, roughly 88% seen once, with around 2.7% in the top ten. The sequence was collected from a man older than 75 with acute or convalescent COVID-19. Source material: peripheral blood.

CDR3 nucleotide sequence: TGTGCCAGCAGCAGATCGACAGGGCAACAGCCCCAGCATTTT. It translates to CASSRSTGQQPQHF. The chain couples TRBV27 to TRBJ1-5; 7 bases are a match to TRBD1. CDR1 and CDR2 from the germline V gene are MNHEY and SMNVEV (reference sequence). The junction had 9 bases not matched to a gene; V was cut back by 6 bases and J by 7 bases. This CDR3 is built from 14 residues.